These 11 T cell receptor beta chains originate from one sample sequenced in a study of shared clonotypes between healthy human individuals (TCRdb year 2020). The receptor library was made with the immunoSEQ multiplex PCR assay. The table was pulled from immuneACCESS by TCRdb, which kept in-frame rearrangements only. Such tables lose some clones; where checked, under half of the loss comes from unresolved V genes, and the rest has no known cause. Counted in this sample were about 960,000 clones; roughly 72% of them appeared once. Jointly, the top ten make up approximately 1.5% of the sample. Sequenced: memory CD4+ T cells sorted from blood. Reading the label with the study, this specimen's cell subset or site is: CD45RA-negative fraction. These receptors came from a man aged 18 to 29 in good health.

The chain combines TRBV4-3 with TRBJ2-3, with D possibly matching TRBD2 (6 bases). Trimming removed 0 bases at V and 0 bases at J, with 10 bases between. The CDR3 runs to 16 residues. Germline CDR1 and CDR2: LGHNA and YSLEER. CDR3 sequence (DNA): TGCGCCAGCAGCCAAGATTGGGGGACTAGCACAGATACGCAGTATTTT. It yields the protein CASSQDWGTSTDTQYF.

With respect to this clone: A much bigger clone sits one base away, suggesting this may be a read error. The chain carries TRBV7-9 and TRBJ2-7; D not certain. The CDR3 runs 11 residues. V lost 5 bases and J 4 bases, leaving 6 bases between the germline ends. Germline lookup yields CDR1 SEHNR and CDR2 FQNEAQ (reference sequence). The CDR3 spells CASSRLYEQYF. In DNA, the CDR3 is TGTGCCAGCAGCCGCCTTTACGAGCAGTACTTC.

With regard to this clone: Germline is not matched at one junction end, which may reflect a read error. The V call is TRBV5-1, the J call TRBJ2-5; TRBD1 might be the D (6 bases). The CDR3 loop spans 12 amino acids. CDR1 is SGHRS, CDR2 YFSETQ, per germline. The CDR3 DNA sequence: TGCGCCAGCAGCGAAAATAGACAGGTCCCCCACTTC. Encoded protein: CASSENRQVPHF. The entire variable domain, with the rest obtained from reference TRBV5-1 and TRBJ2-5, is as follows: KAGVTQTPRYLIKTRGQQVTLSCSPISGHRSVSWYQQTPGQGLQFLFEYFSETQRNKGNFPGRFSGRQFSNSRSEMNVSTLELGDSALYLCASSENRQVPHFGPGTRLLVL.

Remarks on this clone: Other DNA sequences in the sample encode the same CDR3. The chain has TRBV2 and TRBJ1-3; 7 positions agree with TRBD1. Germline V gene lookup returns CDR1 SNHLY and CDR2 FYNNEI. V gave up 5 bases and J gave up 1 base; unmatched junction bases: 2. The CDR3 loop spans 14 amino acids. CDR3 DNA: TGTGCCAGCAGTCGGGACAGATCTGGAAACACCATATATTTT. It codes for CASSRDRSGNTIYF.

The chain is built from TRBV27 and TRBJ2-3; possibly TRBD1 or TRBD2 for D (5 bases each). CDR3 length: 14 amino acids. Trimming removed 7 bases from V and 6 bases from J, with 17 bases in between. Per the germline V gene, CDR1 is MNHEY and CDR2 is SMNVEV (reference sequence). The CDR3 DNA follows: TGTGCCAGCACCCTGGGACCCCCCGTGGATACGCAGTATTTT. Translated, it gives CASTLGPPVDTQYF.

V usage is TRBV14 and J usage is TRBJ2-2, with a weak D call TRBD1 (7 bases). The length of the CDR3 is 15 residues. V lost 4 bases, J lost 7 bases, and 16 bases lay in between. Germline lookup yields CDR1 SGHDN and CDR2 FVKESK. The CDR3 loop is CASSRAGGTGGELFF. The CDR3 nucleotides are TGTGCCAGCAGCCGGGCAGGGGGGACCGGCGGGGAGCTGTTTTTT.

The chain joins TRBV30 to TRBJ2-7, with TRBD1 as a possible D gene (6 bases). Between the trimmed V and J ends, which lost 5 bases and 4 bases, there was a span of 21 bases. CDR1 and CDR2 from the germline V gene are GTSNPN and SVGIG (reference sequence). The CDR3 is 15 residues long. The DNA for the CDR3 is TGTGCCTGGTCCTCGGGGAGCCTGGGGGCTTACGAGCAGTACTTC. It yields the protein CAWSSGSLGAYEQYF.

The V gene is TRBV7-9, the J gene TRBJ1-1; D gene ambiguous. Germline V lookup: CDR1 SEHNR, CDR2 FQNEAQ (reference sequence). V was cut by 1 base and J by 5 bases, with 17 bases left in between. The CDR3 is made up of 16 amino acids. The CDR3 reads CASSLGFLDRRTEAFF. Written as DNA, the CDR3 is TGTGCCAGCAGCTTAGGATTTCTTGACCGGCGGACTGAAGCTTTCTTT.

In its sample, this clone was seen a few times. The gene calls are TRBV19 and TRBJ1-5; D might be TRBD1 (6 bases). CDR3 length equals 14 residues. CDR1 and CDR2 (germline): LNHDA, SQIVND (reference sequence). The V gene lost 9 bases and the J gene lost 4 bases, with 16 bases spanning the gap. The CDR3 DNA reads TGTGCCAGCCGGGTACAGGGAGTAAATCAGCCCCAGCATTTT. This sequence encodes CASRVQGVNQPQHF. Full variable domain (remainder filled in from reference TRBV19 and TRBJ1-5): DGGITQSPKYLFRKEGQNVTLSCEQNLNHDAMYWYRQDPGQGLRLIYYSQIVNDFQKGDIAEGYSVSREKKESFPLTVTSAQKNPTAFYLCASRVQGVNQPQHFGDGTRLSIL.

CDR3 protein: CASSSYTPSYEQYF. CDR3 bases: TGCGCCAGCAGCTCGTACACCCCCTCCTACGAGCAGTACTTC. The chain couples TRBV5-1 to TRBJ2-7; D not resolved. The germline V and J ends were trimmed by 3 bases and 0 bases, with 10 bases remaining between them. The CDR3 contains 14 residues. Germline V CDR1 and CDR2: SGHRS, YFSETQ.

The chain is built from TRBV29-1 and TRBJ2-3; the match to TRBD2 covers 9 bases. V lost 2 bases and J lost 0; bases outside the gene matches: 12. This CDR3 comprises 18 residues. The germline V gene has CDR1 SQVTM and CDR2 ANQGSEA. The DNA of the CDR3 is TGCAGCGTTGAACCTATAGCGGGGGTCAGGGCTAGCACAGATACGCAGTATTTT. Protein sequence: CSVEPIAGVRASTDTQYF.